These 28 T cell receptor beta chains originate from one sample sequenced in a study of T cells in women clearing cervical HPV infection. Generated by immunoSEQ multiplex PCR, the TCRdb table keeps only in-frame clones and is missing some. The sample includes tens of thousands of clones. Sequencing was done on a sample of blood buffy coat. Receptor source: a woman aged 18-69 years with a cervical HPV16 infection that either progressed to CIN3+ or cleared (not recorded which).

Remarks on this clone: The missing CDR3 end, 3 residues past where the read stops, is filled in from the germline J gene. The chain recombines TRBV18 with TRBJ1-1, with TRBD1 identical over 9 bases. Germline V gene sequence: CDR1 KGHSH, CDR2 LQKENI. Trimming at V came to 6 bases and at J to 3 bases, leaving 11 bases not matched to a gene. There are 16 residues in the CDR3. Incomplete CDR3 DNA: TGTGCCAGCTCGCCAACCCCGGGACAGGGATACACTGAA. The encoded protein is CASSPTPGQGYTE. The whole CDR3 region reads CASSPTPGQGYTEAFF.

About this clone itself: The read ends 3 residues before the CDR3 terminus; that terminus is restored from the germline J gene. The chain recombines TRBV20-1 with TRBJ2-1, with 11 nucleotides matching TRBD2. CDR1 and CDR2 from the germline V gene are DFQATT and SNEGSKA (reference sequence). The CDR3 loop spans 16 amino acids. V lost 8 bases and J lost 0; bases outside the gene matches: 9. The CDR3 is CSPLAGGPSSYNEQFF. CDR3 DNA, as far as it was read: TGCAGTCCTTTAGCGGGAGGGCCGAGCTCCTACAATGAG.

Remarks on this clone: Read data end 3 residues before the CDR3 end; the end is taken from the germline J gene. The V and J genes are TRBV20-1 and TRBJ2-4; 10 bases are a match to TRBD2. With V trimmed by 5 bases and J by 0 bases, 13 bases remained unmatched. The CDR3 totals 18 residues. Germline values: CDR1 DFQATT, CDR2 SNEGSKA (reference sequence). The CDR3 bases that were read are TGCAGTGCTTCCGGACTAGCGGACCGAAATCTAGCCAAAAACATT. Encoded protein: CSASGLADRNLAKNI. The full CDR3 protein is CSASGLADRNLAKNIQYF.

By frequency, this clone registers medium-sized. The read is 3 residues too short to cover the CDR3 end, so that end is filled in from the germline J gene. The chain combines TRBV29-1 with TRBJ2-7; tentatively, D is TRBD2 (6 bases). The V gene lost 2 bases and the J gene lost 3 bases, with 11 bases spanning the gap. The CDR3 is 13 residues long. Germline V CDR1 and CDR2: SQVTM, ANQGSEA. Incomplete CDR3 DNA: TGCAGCGTTGAAACGGGACTCCGCTACGAG. This translates into CSVETGLRYE. The CDR3 in its entirety is CSVETGLRYEQYF.

CDR3 amino acids: CSGGGGTEAFF. The DNA read from the CDR3 is TGCAGCGGCGGGGGAGGCACTGAA. V is TRBV29-1 and J is TRBJ1-1; perhaps TRBD1 as D (5 bases). The read falls 3 residues short of the CDR3 end, and the missing part is taken from the germline J gene. The CDR3 is made up of 11 amino acids. Germline V gene data show CDR1 as SQVTM and CDR2 as ANQGSEA. Trimming cost V 7 bases and J 4 bases, with 10 bases left between them.

CDR3: CASRGDRDYEQYF. CDR3 DNA, as far as it was read: TGTGCCAGCAGGGGGGACAGAGACTACGAG. The chain has TRBV11-1 and TRBJ2-7; 7 positions match TRBD1. Read coverage stops 3 residues before the CDR3 terminus; the germline J gene supplies the remainder. Per germline, CDR1 SGHAT and CDR2 FQDESV (reference sequence). CDR3 length equals 13 residues. The J segment lost 3 bases and the V segment lost 6 bases, leaving 5 bases of the junction unmatched. Full variable domain (rest looked up from reference TRBV11-1 and TRBJ2-7): EAEVAQSPRYKITEKSQAVAFWCDPISGHATLYWYRQILGQGPELLVQFQDESVVDDSQLPKDRFSAERLKGVDSTLKIQPAELGDSAMYLCASRGDRDYEQYFGPGTRLTVT.

A note on this clone: Sequencing ends 3 residues short of the CDR3 end; the germline J gene provides the rest. The chain has TRBV7-2 and TRBJ2-2; 9 nucleotides match TRBD2. CDR3 size: 15 residues. Germline V gene data show CDR1 as SGHTA and CDR2 as FQGNSA. After removal of 4 bases from V and 3 bases from J, the junction contained 3 bases not matched to a gene. The part of the CDR3 DNA that was read is TGTGCCAGCAGCTCACGACTAGCGGACACCGGGGAG. It specifies CASSSRLADTGE. The full CDR3 sequence reads CASSSRLADTGELFF.

To note about this clone: The read comes to an end 3 residues before the CDR3 does, leaving the germline J gene to fill in the end. This chain uses TRBV29-1 with TRBJ1-1; a possible D gene is TRBD1 (6 bases). The CDR3 sequence is 15 residues long. Germline V gene data show CDR1 as SQVTM and CDR2 as ANQGSEA. V lost 4 bases to trimming and J lost 7 bases, with 22 bases between them. CDR3 loop: CSVVGTVGARHEAFF. The sequenced CDR3 bases are TGCAGCGTTGTTGGGACCGTGGGGGCTAGACATGAA.

This clone is classed as medium-sized by frequency. The read falls 3 residues short of the CDR3 end, and the missing part is taken from the germline J gene. V gene TRBV29-1 combines with J gene TRBJ2-7; TRBD2 matches 11 bases. Germline V gene lookup returns CDR1 SQVTM and CDR2 ANQGSEA. The CDR3 has 14 amino acids. V lost 6 bases and J lost 3; bases outside the gene matches: 7. CDR3 DNA, as far as it was read: TGCAGCGTCTATACTAGCGGGAGTTTCTACGAG. It encodes CSVYTSGSFYE. Given in full, the CDR3 is CSVYTSGSFYEQYF.

On this clone itself: The CDR3 end falls 3 residues outside the read, so it is completed with the germline J gene. The chain carries TRBV20-1 and TRBJ2-7; 13 nucleotides match TRBD2. J gave up 5 bases and V 3 bases, and 10 bases lay outside the gene matches. This CDR3 is 16 amino acids long. Germline V gene sequence: CDR1 DFQATT, CDR2 SNEGSKA (reference sequence). CDR3 sequence: CSASGSRTSGSDEQYF. The DNA read from the CDR3 is TGCAGTGCTAGTGGATCTAGGACTAGCGGGAGCGACGAG.

As regards this clone: The read falls 3 residues short of the CDR3 end, and the missing part is taken from the germline J gene. The chain combines TRBV5-1 with TRBJ2-2; 11 bases align to TRBD2. In germline, CDR1 is SGHRS, CDR2 YFSETQ. With V trimmed by 4 bases and J by 2 bases, 4 bases remained unmatched. This CDR3 spans 16 amino acids. CDR3 DNA, as far as it was read: TGCGCCAGCAGCACGGGACTAGCGGCCAACACCGGGGAG. It codes for CASSTGLAANTGE. The whole CDR3 region reads CASSTGLAANTGELFF.

Note on this clone: The sequenced fragment ends 3 residues before the CDR3 boundary, so the rest is inferred from the germline J gene. The chain joins TRBV27 to TRBJ2-7, with 9 bases aligning to TRBD1. The germline gives CDR1 MNHEY, CDR2 SMNVEV (reference sequence). The CDR3 totals 14 residues. J gave up 3 bases and V 2 bases, and 2 bases lay outside the gene matches. CDR3 DNA, as far as it was read: TGTGCCAGCAGTTTAGGGACAGGGTACTACGAG. This gives the protein CASSLGTGYYE. From start to end, the CDR3 is CASSLGTGYYEQYF.

A word on this clone: The read is 3 residues too short to cover the CDR3 end, so that end is filled in from the germline J gene. The chain uses TRBV7-9 and TRBJ2-7; 7 bases line up with TRBD2. The CDR3 sequence is 14 residues long. V trimming: 4 bases; J trimming: 4 bases; junction bases outside the gene matches: 7. The V gene's germline CDR1 is SEHNR and CDR2 FQNEAQ (reference sequence). The CDR3 spells CASSSRGGWYEQYF. The DNA read from the CDR3 is TGTGCCAGCAGCTCCCGCGGGGGTTGGTACGAG. The whole variable domain, filled in from reference TRBV7-9 and TRBJ2-7, reads DTGVSQNPRHKITKRGQNVTFRCDPISEHNRLYWYRQTLGQGPEFLTYFQNEAQLEKSRLLSDRFSAERPKGSFSTLEIQRTEQGDSAMYLCASSSRGGWYEQYFGPGTRLTVT.

As to this clone: The sequence runs out 3 residues before the end of the CDR3; the remainder is reconstructed from the germline J gene. The J gene is TRBJ2-7, the V gene TRBV7-9, with unresolved D. V gave up 3 bases and J gave up 5 bases, with 8 bases separating them. Looked up from germline, CDR1 is SEHNR and CDR2 is FQNEAQ (reference sequence). The CDR3 has 12 amino acids. CDR3 bases read: TGTGCCAGCAGCTTTGACTTCCACGAG. Protein product: CASSFDFHE. The CDR3 reads in full as CASSFDFHEQYF.

Details on this clone: Read sequence stops 3 residues before the CDR3 end, and the germline J gene provides the missing end. V and J are TRBV18 and TRBJ1-3; TRBD1 matches 7 bases. The CDR3 is 16 amino acids. With 5 bases clipped from V and 0 bases from J, the junction kept 7 bases outside the gene matches. Germline V CDR1 and CDR2: KGHSH, LQKENI. CDR3 bases read: TGTGCCAGCTCATCCGGGACAGTTAGCTCTGGAAACACC. It yields the protein CASSSGTVSSGNT. The full CDR3 protein is CASSSGTVSSGNTIYF. The full variable domain, its missing parts supplied by reference TRBV18 and TRBJ1-3, is NAGVMQNPRHLVRRRGQEARLRCSPMKGHSHVYWYRQLPEEGLKFMVYLQKENIIDESGMPKERFSAEFPKEGPSILRIQQVVRGDSAAYFCASSSGTVSSGNTIYFGEGSWLTVV.

As regards this clone: Read coverage stops 3 residues before the CDR3 terminus; the germline J gene supplies the remainder. The chain has TRBV29-1 and TRBJ1-3, with TRBD1 identical over 7 bases. Trimming took 6 bases from V and 2 from J; bases not matched to a gene: 7. This CDR3 has 14 amino acids. CDR1 is SQVTM, CDR2 ANQGSEA, per germline. CDR3 protein: CSVDRAGPGNTIYF. The DNA read from the CDR3 is TGCAGCGTCGACAGGGCTGGACCTGGAAACACC. The full variable domain, completed using reference TRBV29-1 and TRBJ1-3, is SAVISQKPSRDICQRGTSLTIQCQVDSQVTMMFWYRQQPGQSLTLIATANQGSEATYESGFVIDKFPISRPNLTFSTLTVSNMSPEDSSIYLCSVDRAGPGNTIYFGEGSWLTVV.

Turning to this clone: The sequence runs out 3 residues before the end of the CDR3; the remainder is reconstructed from the germline J gene. The rearrangement links TRBV5-4 to TRBJ2-2; tentative D call: TRBD2 (5 bases). This CDR3 has 14 residues. V lost 4 bases to trimming and J lost 6 bases, with 13 bases between them. Germline assignment: CDR1 SGHNT and CDR2 YYREEE (reference sequence). The CDR3 loop reads CASSAPRTAGELFF. CDR3 bases read: TGTGCCAGCAGCGCACCCAGGACTGCCGGGGAG.

About this clone itself: The read ends 3 residues early relative to the CDR3; the germline J gene fills the gap. This chain joins TRBV20-1 and TRBJ2-3; 10 bases match TRBD2. Germline CDR1 DFQATT, CDR2 SNEGSKA (reference sequence). V shed 0 bases, J shed 5 bases, and the junction held 11 bases outside the gene matches. The CDR3 extends over 17 amino acids. This CDR3 is CSARDHLAGVGGDTQYF. Incomplete CDR3 DNA: TGCAGTGCTAGAGATCACCTAGCGGGAGTAGGGGGAGATACG.

Turning to this clone: The read terminates 3 residues ahead of where the CDR3 ends, so the germline J gene completes it. The rearrangement links TRBV30 to TRBJ1-2; maybe TRBD1 (6 bases). The V gene lost 1 base and the J gene lost 4 bases, with 13 bases spanning the gap. CDR1 and CDR2 from the germline V gene are GTSNPN and SVGIG (reference sequence). CDR3 size: 14 residues. This chain's CDR3 is CAWSGTAGLYGYTF. Incomplete CDR3 DNA: TGTGCCTGGAGTGGGACAGCCGGCCTCTATGGC.

In the case of this clone: Read sequence stops 3 residues before the CDR3 end, and the germline J gene provides the missing end. The rearrangement links TRBV5-1 to TRBJ1-4, with 8 bases lining up with TRBD1. This CDR3 region has 14 residues. The J segment lost 8 bases and the V segment lost 4 bases, leaving 7 bases of the junction unmatched. From germline, CDR1 is SGHRS and CDR2 YFSETQ. The part of the CDR3 DNA that was read is TGCGCCAGCAGCCCCAGGGGGCTAGAAGAAAAA. Translation: CASSPRGLEEK. The complete CDR3 sequence is CASSPRGLEEKLFF. The whole variable domain, filled in from reference TRBV5-1 and TRBJ1-4, reads KAGVTQTPRYLIKTRGQQVTLSCSPISGHRSVSWYQQTPGQGLQFLFEYFSETQRNKGNFPGRFSGRQFSNSRSEMNVSTLELGDSALYLCASSPRGLEEKLFFGSGTQLSVL.

Concerning this clone: With the read ending 3 residues before the CDR3 end, the germline J gene is used to fill in that end. V usage is TRBV7-6 and J usage is TRBJ2-7; 11 nucleotides match TRBD1. This CDR3 comprises 15 residues. V was clipped by 5 bases and J by 3 bases; unmatched bases: 6. Germline V gives CDR1 SGHVS, CDR2 FNYEAQ. CDR3 residues: CASSPWTGGGYEQYF. The DNA read from the CDR3 is TGTGCCAGCAGCCCCTGGACAGGGGGCGGCTACGAG.

To note about this clone: The read terminates 3 residues before the CDR3 end, so the remaining end is supplied by the germline J gene. The V and J genes are TRBV5-1 and TRBJ2-2; 7 nucleotides line up with TRBD2. This CDR3 has 15 residues. The V and J ends lost 0 bases and 3 bases, in that order; junction bases with no gene match: 2. CDR1 and CDR2 (germline): SGHRS, YFSETQ. The covered CDR3 bases are TGCGCCAGCAGCTTGGGACTAGCCTACACCGGGGAG. It specifies CASSLGLAYTGE. The full CDR3 protein is CASSLGLAYTGELFF.

The sequenced CDR3 bases are TGTGCCAGCAGCTCTCCGAGGACAGCCGAA. Its protein product is CASSSPRTAE. In full, the CDR3 is CASSSPRTAEAFF. The V call is TRBV11-3, the J call TRBJ1-1; tentatively, D is TRBD1 (6 bases). The sequence runs out 3 residues before the end of the CDR3; the remainder is reconstructed from the germline J gene. Per the germline V gene, CDR1 is SGHNT and CDR2 is YENEEA. The CDR3 has 13 residues.

In the case of this clone: The read ends 3 residues shy of where the CDR3 ends; the end is completed using the germline J gene. The chain carries TRBV14 and TRBJ1-1; D is unclear. The germline gives CDR1 SGHDN, CDR2 FVKESK. V lost 0 bases, J lost 2 bases, and 7 bases lay in between. This CDR3 is built from 14 residues. The sequenced part of the CDR3 DNA is TGTGCCAGCAGCCAAGAGGTTACAAACACTGAA. This gives the protein CASSQEVTNTE. The whole CDR3 protein reads CASSQEVTNTEAFF.

On this clone: The read terminates 3 residues before the CDR3 end, so the remaining end is supplied by the germline J gene. This sequence joins TRBV14 and TRBJ1-4, with TRBD1 as a possible D gene (6 bases). Germline lookup yields CDR1 SGHDN and CDR2 FVKESK. With 6 bases removed from V and 3 bases from J, the gap between germline ends came to 8 bases. CDR3 length: 13 amino acids. This CDR3 is CASSRQANEKLFF. The sequenced CDR3 bases are TGTGCCAGCAGTCGACAGGCTAATGAAAAA.

For this clone: The read terminates 3 residues before the CDR3 end, so the remaining end is supplied by the germline J gene. V usage is TRBV5-4 and J usage is TRBJ2-3, with 13 bases lining up with TRBD2. CDR1 and CDR2 from the germline V gene are SGHNT and YYREEE (reference sequence). Trimming at V came to 4 bases and at J to 4 bases, leaving 6 bases not matched to a gene. The CDR3 loop spans 16 amino acids. The CDR3 spells CASSRGLAGESDTQYF. The DNA read from the CDR3 is TGTGCCAGCAGCAGAGGACTAGCGGGAGAGTCAGATACG.

Note on this clone: The CDR3 extends 3 residues past the end of the read, so its final part is completed from the germline J gene. The chain links TRBV20-1 to TRBJ1-2; 10 nucleotides agree with TRBD1. The V gene's germline CDR1 is DFQATT and CDR2 SNEGSKA (reference sequence). J gave up 6 bases and V 2 bases, and 6 bases lay outside the gene matches. The CDR3 spans 14 residues. The sequenced CDR3 bases are TGCAGTGCTAGAACCCCCGGACAGGGGGATGGC. This gives the protein CSARTPGQGDG. The entire CDR3 protein reads CSARTPGQGDGYTF.

This clone is deemed medium-sized by its frequency. The missing CDR3 end, 3 residues past where the read stops, is filled in from the germline J gene. The rearrangement joins TRBV20-1 to TRBJ2-3; D possibly corresponds to TRBD2 (6 bases). CDR1 and CDR2 (germline): DFQATT, SNEGSKA (reference sequence). The CDR3 has 15 residues. The V and J ends lost 5 bases and 4 bases respectively, with 19 bases between them. The CDR3: CSAPHSGLRADTQYF. The part of the CDR3 DNA that was read is TGCAGTGCTCCTCATAGCGGTCTAAGGGCAGATACG.